Below are 29 T cell receptor beta chains sequenced from a single sample in a study of blood T cell repertoires in COVID-19. Assay used: immunoSEQ multiplex PCR; TCRdb lists only in-frame clones, some missing. Here the sample spans more than 150,000 clones, roughly 79% being singletons. The sequencing input was peripheral blood. These receptors came from a woman over 75 with COVID-19, enrolled during active disease.

The chain has TRBV4-3 and TRBJ2-2; 7 nucleotides align to TRBD2. J lost 3 bases, V lost 1 base, and 11 bases had no gene match. CDR3 size: 18 residues. CDR1 and CDR2 from the germline V gene are LGHNA and YSLEER. Here the CDR3 reads CASSQGVVLAGHTGELFF. CDR3 nucleotides: TGCGCCAGCAGCCAAGGAGTCGTCTTAGCGGGCCACACCGGGGAGCTGTTTTTT.

V and J are TRBV24-1 and TRBJ2-7; 7 positions match TRBD1. V was pared by 3 bases and J by 0 bases, with 4 bases of the junction left unmatched. Per germline, CDR1 KGHDR and CDR2 SFDVKD. This CDR3 is built from 15 residues. The chain's CDR3 is CATSDQRTGSYEQYF. The CDR3 bases are TGTGCCACCAGTGATCAACGGACAGGCTCCTACGAGCAGTACTTC.

The chain couples TRBV12-3 or TRBV12-4 to TRBJ1-2; D is unresolved. V lost 3 bases, J lost 4 bases, and 6 bases lay in between. This CDR3 contains 12 residues. The CDR3 region has the DNA TGTGCCAGCAGTTTTACTGTCTATGGCTACACCTTC. The encoded protein is CASSFTVYGYTF.

The chain combines TRBV5-1 with TRBJ2-2, with TRBD1 matching 12 bases. The germline gives CDR1 SGHRS, CDR2 YFSETQ. The ends lost 3 bases at V and 2 bases at J; junction bases unmatched: 5. There are 17 residues in the CDR3. CDR3: CASSSRDRGPNTGELFF. CDR3 sequence (DNA): TGCGCCAGCAGCTCACGGGACAGGGGGCCCAACACCGGGGAGCTGTTTTTT.

The chain's CDR3 is CASSYVAGTGVNYGYTF. The CDR3 nucleotides read TGTGCCAGCAGCTATGTGGCCGGGACAGGAGTTAACTATGGCTACACCTTC. V gene TRBV6-2 or TRBV6-3 combines with J gene TRBJ1-2; 8 bases are shared with TRBD1. J lost 1 base, V lost 6 bases, and 13 bases had no gene match. The CDR3 sequence is 17 residues long. Germline CDR1 reads MNHEY; CDR2 reads SVGEGT.

This chain joins TRBV10-1 and TRBJ1-1, with 7 bases matching TRBD1. The ends lost 7 bases at V and 0 bases at J; junction bases unmatched: 5. Germline CDR1 is WNHNN and CDR2 is SYGVQD (reference sequence). The CDR3 sequence is 14 residues long. DNA for the CDR3: TGCGCCAGCACCTTAACAGGGGTGAACACTGAAGCTTTCTTT. Amino acid sequence: CASTLTGVNTEAFF.

The genes are TRBV7-8 and TRBJ1-4, with no clear D. The CDR3 has 14 amino acids. Germline V gene sequence: CDR1 SGHVS, CDR2 FQNEAQ. V lost 0 bases to trimming and J lost 8 bases, with 10 bases between them. CDR3 nucleotide sequence: TGTGCCAGCAGCTTAGCCGAGGGTGGAGAAAAACTGTTTTTT. Residues: CASSLAEGGEKLFF.

V usage is TRBV6-5 and J usage is TRBJ2-5; 9 bases are a match to TRBD2. Losses at the gene ends were 4 bases for V and 2 bases for J; bases not matched to a gene: 5. The germline V gene has CDR1 MNHEY and CDR2 SVGAGI. This CDR3 comprises 15 residues. The CDR3 coding sequence is TGTGCCAGCAGTTTTAGCGGGAGCGTACAAGAGACCCAGTACTTC. It codes for CASSFSGSVQETQYF.

This clone was observed a few times. The chain is built from TRBV5-1 and TRBJ2-5; D possibly corresponds to TRBD2 (5 bases). The CDR3 has 16 amino acids. Germline assignment: CDR1 SGHRS and CDR2 YFSETQ. V lost 5 bases and J lost 3, with 20 bases in between. The CDR3 DNA is TGCGCCAGCAGACTTTTGCGGGCGGGCGGAGAAGAGACCCAGTACTTC. This gives the protein CASRLLRAGGEETQYF.

The chain uses TRBV27 and TRBJ1-2; D is unclear. The CDR3 spans 15 residues. Germline V gene data show CDR1 as MNHEY and CDR2 as SMNVEV (reference sequence). V lost 5 bases to trimming and J lost 5 bases, with 18 bases between them. CDR3 sequence reads: CASSPKANRHYGYTF. The CDR3, as DNA: TGTGCCAGCAGTCCCAAGGCCAACCGACATTATGGCTACACCTTC.

This clone was counted once. This chain uses TRBV14 with TRBJ2-1; 12 bases align to TRBD2. Germline trimming cut 2 bases from V and 1 base from J; bases unmatched to any gene: 9. The germline V gene has CDR1 SGHDN and CDR2 FVKESK. The CDR3 runs to 19 residues. The CDR3, as DNA: TGTGCCAGCAGCCAAATTAGACTAGCGGGGGACTTATCCTACAATGAGCAGTTCTTC. As protein: CASSQIRLAGDLSYNEQFF.

The chain employs TRBV18 and TRBJ2-7, with 7 positions matching TRBD1. Germline V CDR1 and CDR2: KGHSH, LQKENI. V trimming: 0 bases; J trimming: 5 bases; junction bases outside the gene matches: 4. The CDR3 is made up of 14 amino acids. CDR3: CASSPPTGVHEQYF. CDR3 bases: TGTGCCAGCTCACCACCAACAGGGGTCCACGAGCAGTACTTC.

V gene TRBV5-1 combines with J gene TRBJ1-2; unclear D gene. The V gene's germline CDR1 is SGHRS and CDR2 YFSETQ. Between the trimmed V and J ends, which lost 0 bases and 2 bases, there was a span of 5 bases. This CDR3 comprises 13 residues. The CDR3: CASSLDRNYGYTF. CDR3 coding DNA: TGCGCCAGCAGCTTGGACAGAAACTATGGCTACACCTTC.

The chain uses TRBV19 and TRBJ1-2; 8 bases are shared with TRBD1. This CDR3 is 14 amino acids long. Trimming took 7 bases from V and 3 from J; bases not matched to a gene: 7. Germline CDR1 reads LNHDA; CDR2 reads SQIVND (reference sequence). The CDR3 spells CASIRTGFYYGYTF. For the CDR3, the DNA is TGTGCCAGTATTCGGACAGGGTTTTACTATGGCTACACCTTC.

The V gene is TRBV28, the J gene TRBJ2-5, with TRBD1 matching over 11 bases. This CDR3 spans 15 amino acids. Trimming took 3 bases from V and 6 from J; bases not matched to a gene: 6. Germline CDR1 is MDHEN and CDR2 is SYDVKM. The CDR3 spells CASSFGTGGQKTQYF. The CDR3 region has the DNA TGTGCCAGCAGTTTTGGGACAGGGGGGCAGAAGACCCAGTACTTC.

This clone has just one count. The chain is built from TRBV19 and TRBJ1-2; 9 bases are a match to TRBD1. Per germline, CDR1 LNHDA and CDR2 SQIVND (reference sequence). Trimming cost V 10 bases and J 8 bases; bases outside gene matches: 14. CDR3 length: 14 residues. This chain's CDR3 is CATKSTGGAGGYTF. The CDR3 DNA is TGTGCCACCAAATCTACAGGGGGCGCGGGCGGCTACACCTTC.

The chain uses TRBV19 and TRBJ1-2; D ambiguous. V was pared by 3 bases and J by 11 bases, with 16 bases between. CDR3 length: 13 residues. CDR1 is LNHDA and CDR2 is SQIVND in the germline V gene (reference sequence). This CDR3 is CASSMSLGSPYTF. The CDR3 nucleotides are TGTGCCAGTAGTATGAGTCTGGGCAGTCCTTACACCTTC.

This chain uses TRBV13 with TRBJ1-1; 10 nucleotides align to TRBD1. The germline CDR1 and CDR2 sequences are PRHDT and FYEKMQ (reference sequence). The CDR3 runs 15 residues. Losses at the gene ends were 4 bases for V and 5 bases for J; bases not matched to a gene: 7. This CDR3 reads CASSYRDRGETEAFF. For the CDR3, the DNA is TGTGCCAGCAGCTATCGGGACAGGGGCGAGACTGAAGCTTTCTTT. Complete variable domain (other parts from reference TRBV13 and TRBJ1-1): AAGVIQSPRHLIKEKRETATLKCYPIPRHDTVYWYQQGPGQDPQFLISFYEKMQSDKGSIPDRFSAQQFSDYHSELNMSSLELGDSALYFCASSYRDRGETEAFFGQGTRLTVV.

CDR3 in amino acids: CASSPGGIDEDGIYGYTF. The CDR3 DNA reads as TGCGCCAGCAGTCCTGGAGGGATCGATGAGGACGGAATTTATGGCTACACCTTC. This chain connects TRBV5-1 to TRBJ1-2; D unresolved. Trimming left V 5 bases short and J 5 bases short, with 28 bases between. This CDR3 is built from 18 residues. Per germline, CDR1 SGHRS and CDR2 YFSETQ.

This sequence joins TRBV24-1 and TRBJ2-2, with D unclear. Germline-derived CDR1 and CDR2 are KGHDR and SFDVKD. The CDR3 loop spans 11 amino acids. Trimming took 8 bases from V and 4 from J, leaving 4 bases between them. The CDR3 here is CATTSTGELFF. Here the CDR3 DNA reads TGTGCCACCACCAGCACCGGGGAGCTGTTTTTT.

J is TRBJ2-7 and V is TRBV5-5; 10 nucleotides align to TRBD1. Germline loops: CDR1 SGHKS, CDR2 YYEKEE (reference sequence). Unmatched junction bases numbered 4, after V lost 3 bases and J lost 1 base. The CDR3 has 15 amino acids. The CDR3 sequence: CASSYGQGGSYEQYF. The CDR3 DNA follows: TGTGCCAGCAGCTACGGACAGGGGGGTTCCTACGAGCAGTACTTC.

The count of this clone is one. The chain uses TRBV7-6 and TRBJ1-6; 9 positions agree with TRBD1. In germline, CDR1 is SGHVS, CDR2 FNYEAQ. The CDR3 length is 16 residues. The V segment lost 1 base and the J segment 7 bases; nucleotides outside the gene matches: 5. CDR3 residues: CASSLGWDRANSPLHF. As DNA, the CDR3 is TGTGCCAGCAGCTTAGGTTGGGACAGGGCCAATTCACCCCTCCACTTT.

The chain is built from TRBV6-2 or TRBV6-3 and TRBJ1-2, with unresolved D. Trimming removed 2 bases at V and 8 bases at J, with 12 bases between. The CDR3 runs to 13 residues. Germline CDR1 and CDR2: MNHEY and SVGEGT. Here the CDR3 reads CASSYAEASGYTF. CDR3 DNA: TGTGCCAGCAGTTACGCGGAGGCATCAGGCTACACCTTC.

There are a few counts of this clone. J is TRBJ2-5 and V is TRBV2, with D tentatively TRBD2 (5 bases). CDR1 and CDR2 (germline): SNHLY, FYNNEI. Trimming left V 7 bases short and J 5 bases short, with 14 bases between. CDR3 size: 13 residues. CDR3 in amino acids: CASTGILGETQYF. CDR3 DNA: TGTGCCAGCACCGGGATCCTGGGGGAGACCCAGTACTTC.

The gene calls are TRBV5-6 and TRBJ2-2, with 8 positions matching TRBD1. The CDR3 length is 15 residues. Germline lookup yields CDR1 SGHDT and CDR2 YYEEEE. Trimming took 2 bases from V and 1 from J; bases not matched to a gene: 1. CDR3 in amino acids: CASSLDRGNTGELFF. The CDR3 DNA reads as TGTGCCAGCAGCTTAGACAGGGGGAACACCGGGGAGCTGTTTTTT. The full variable domain, rest sourced from reference TRBV5-6 and TRBJ2-2, is DAGVTQSPTHLIKTRGQQVTLRCSPKSGHDTVSWYQQALGQGPQFIFQYYEEEERQRGNFPDRFSGHQFPNYSSELNVNALLLGDSALYLCASSLDRGNTGELFFGEGSRLTVL.

This clone came up once. This rearrangement joins TRBV3-1 (or the pseudogene TRBV3-2) to TRBJ2-3, with D uncertain. CDR3 length: 13 residues. The V end was cut by 3 bases, the J end by 6 bases, with 10 bases between. The germline V gene has CDR1 LGHDT and CDR2 YNNKEL (reference sequence). The CDR3 DNA is TGTGCCAGCAGCCATCTGAGTTTGGATACGCAGTATTTT. Its protein is CASSHLSLDTQYF.

CDR3 DNA sequence: TGTGCCAGCAACCTTCGGACAGGGGTGCTCGGCTACACCTTC. It is translated as CASNLRTGVLGYTF. This sequence joins TRBV2 and TRBJ1-2; 9 positions match TRBD1. With V trimmed by 7 bases and J by 8 bases, 11 bases remained unmatched. CDR3 length equals 14 residues. Germline CDR1 is SNHLY and CDR2 is FYNNEI.

This clone was counted a few times. V and J are TRBV29-1 and TRBJ2-6; no firm D call. The V end was cut by 6 bases, the J end by 1 base, with 7 bases between. This CDR3 is built from 13 residues. Germline lookup yields CDR1 SQVTM and CDR2 ANQGSEA. The CDR3 is CSVRESGANVLTF. CDR3 bases: TGCAGCGTGAGAGAATCTGGGGCCAACGTCCTGACTTTC.

This clone was found once. The rearrangement uses TRBV9 and TRBJ1-1; D gene uncertain. Germline values: CDR1 SGDLS, CDR2 YYNGEE. The V end lost 4 bases, the J end lost 8 bases, and 15 bases lay between the germline ends. The CDR3 spans 13 residues. In DNA, the CDR3 is TGTGCCAGCAGCTCGAGTAGGGAGTCCGAAGCTTTCTTT. This encodes CASSSSRESEAFF.